These T cell receptor beta chains were read from a single sample in a study of blood T cell repertoires in COVID-19. Libraries were prepared by immunoSEQ multiplex PCR; TCRdb keeps only in-frame clonotypes and omits some of them. The sample records fewer than 250,000 clones, approximately 86% being singletons. Input material: PBMCs or T cells enriched from blood (not recorded which). The receptor source for this set is a woman in her thirties or forties with acute COVID-19. CDR3s include the opening cysteine and the closing phenylalanine or tryptophan.

V gene: TRBV7-2; CDR3 protein: CASSPPGLAVYEQYF
V gene: TRBV7-2; CDR3 protein: CASSLRLAGEYEQYF
V gene: TRBV9; CDR3 protein: CASSVGDGLAASYEQYF
V gene: TRBV2; CDR3 protein: CATKTGTSSYEQYF
V gene: TRBV3-1/TRBV3-2; CDR3 protein: CASSRTANSPLHF
V gene: TRBV10-1; CDR3 protein: CASPLSLAGRANEQFF
V gene: TRBV18; CDR3 protein: CASSPGSGRPYGYTF
V gene: TRBV11-2; CDR3 protein: CASRGLGRETQYF
V gene: TRBV13; CDR3 protein: CASSLGQGSYNEQFF
V gene: TRBV2; CDR3 protein: CASTTVSSYNEQFF
V gene: TRBV24-1; CDR3 protein: CATSDWGGRGADTQYF
V gene: TRBV5-1; CDR3 protein: CASSLSTDTQYF